Shown below are 25 T cell receptor beta chains from a single sample sequenced in a study of brain T cells in children with intractable seizures. Assay: immunoSEQ multiplex PCR; the TCRdb copy retains only in-frame clones and omits some. The sample yields under 400,000 clones, approximately 93% seen once. Documented time point: blood from clinic visit 5 months post-surgery; TSC patient then seizure free. The sequencing used peripheral blood, collected roughly 5 months after surgery. The receptors shown here come from a boy under three years old with tuberous sclerosis and intractable seizures.

The chain recombines TRBV3-1 (or the pseudogene TRBV3-2) with TRBJ2-7; D might be TRBD1 (5 bases). V shed 0 bases and J shed 2 bases, with 11 bases lying between them. The CDR3 covers 15 residues. Per germline, CDR1 LGHDT and CDR2 YNNKEL (reference sequence). The CDR3 DNA sequence: TGTGCCAGCAGCCAAGAGTCAGGGCCCCCCTACGAGCAGTACTTC. Translation gives CASSQESGPPYEQYF.

This clone appeared once. The chain carries TRBV6-5 and TRBJ1-1; 11 bases map to TRBD1. The germline V gene encodes CDR1 MNHEY and CDR2 SVGAGI. After removal of 10 bases from V and 7 bases from J, the junction contained 8 bases not matched to a gene. The CDR3 extends over 13 amino acids. The CDR3 sequence is CATEDRGRIEAFF. As DNA, the CDR3 is TGTGCCACCGAGGACAGGGGGCGAATTGAAGCTTTCTTT.

This rearrangement joins TRBV27 to TRBJ2-1; D remains ambiguous. Trimming shortened V by 5 bases and J by 2 bases, and 7 bases separated the two germline ends. Germline V gives CDR1 MNHEY, CDR2 SMNVEV (reference sequence). CDR3 length: 13 amino acids. The CDR3 is CASSPRPYNEQFF. The CDR3 DNA is TGTGCCAGCAGTCCCCGACCCTACAATGAGCAGTTCTTC.

This rearrangement joins TRBV28 to TRBJ2-2; no firm D call. The CDR3 contains 10 residues. Germline V lookup: CDR1 MDHEN, CDR2 SYDVKM. Trimming took off 8 bases at V and 6 bases at J, with 4 bases between the two ends. For the CDR3, the DNA is TGTGCCAGCGGGGCCGGGGAGCTGTTTTTT. Translated: CASGAGELFF.

The chain links TRBV7-2 to TRBJ2-1; D unresolved. CDR3 length: 13 amino acids. The V and J ends lost 0 bases and 6 bases respectively, with 6 bases between them. In germline, CDR1 is SGHTA, CDR2 FQGNSA. The CDR3 loop is CASSLATSNEQFF. The CDR3 nucleotides read TGTGCCAGCAGCTTAGCCACGAGCAATGAGCAGTTCTTC.

Only one count was recorded for this clone. The J gene is TRBJ2-1, the V gene TRBV7-9, with 12 bases matching TRBD1. The CDR3 has 15 residues. The V and J ends lost 7 bases and 7 bases, in that order; junction bases with no gene match: 8. Germline V gene sequence: CDR1 SEHNR, CDR2 FQNEAQ (reference sequence). CDR3 protein: CASTLGQGARNEQFF. In nucleotides, the CDR3 is TGTGCCAGCACCTTGGGACAGGGGGCAAGGAATGAGCAGTTCTTC.

V usage is TRBV6-5 and J usage is TRBJ1-1; D unclear. This CDR3 has 12 residues. Trimming pared 6 bases from V and 5 bases from J, leaving 10 bases between. Germline-derived CDR1 and CDR2 are MNHEY and SVGAGI. CDR3 region: CASRKKGTEAFF. The CDR3, as DNA: TGTGCCAGCAGAAAAAAGGGTACTGAAGCTTTCTTT.

The chain links TRBV5-5 to TRBJ1-2; D possibly corresponds to TRBD1 (5 bases). V was trimmed by 0 bases and J by 6 bases, leaving 12 bases between them. The CDR3 sequence is 14 residues long. In germline, CDR1 is SGHKS, CDR2 YYEKEE (reference sequence). Written as DNA, the CDR3 is TGTGCCAGCAGCTTGGGGCCGGCAGGGAATGGCTACACCTTC. This codes for CASSLGPAGNGYTF. Drawing the rest from reference TRBV5-5 and TRBJ1-2, the complete variable domain is DAGVTQSPTHLIKTRGQQVTLRCSPISGHKSVSWYQQVLGQGPQFIFQYYEKEERGRGNFPDRFSARQFPNYSSELNVNALLLGDSALYLCASSLGPAGNGYTFGSGTRLTVV.

A word on this clone: Mismatch with germline at one junction end may stem from a read error. The chain combines TRBV5-4 with TRBJ1-1; tentatively, D is TRBD1 (5 bases). Germline V gives CDR1 SGHNT, CDR2 YYREEE (reference sequence). There are 14 residues in the CDR3. This CDR3 is CASTLGGVWTEAFF. In DNA form, the CDR3 reads TGTGCCAGCACCTTGGGGGGGGTATGGACTGAAGCTTTCTTT.

The V and J genes are TRBV28 and TRBJ2-7; 8 positions agree with TRBD2. Germline V gene data show CDR1 as MDHEN and CDR2 as SYDVKM. The length of the CDR3 is 16 residues. With 4 bases clipped from V and 0 bases from J, the junction kept 8 bases outside the gene matches. CDR3 region: CASSWALAGNSYEQYF. The DNA for the CDR3 is TGTGCCAGCAGTTGGGCTCTAGCGGGCAACTCCTACGAGCAGTACTTC. Variable domain in full (rest from reference TRBV28 and TRBJ2-7): DVKVTQSSRYLVKRTGEKVFLECVQDMDHENMFWYRQDPGLGLRLIYFSYDVKMKEKGDIPEGYSVSREKKERFSLILESASTNQTSMYLCASSWALAGNSYEQYFGPGTRLTVT.

The rearrangement uses TRBV24-1 and TRBJ2-7; 11 positions agree with TRBD2. The CDR3 is made up of 17 amino acids. Trimming took 4 bases from V and 2 from J; bases not matched to a gene: 9. Germline CDR1 KGHDR, CDR2 SFDVKD. CDR3 sequence (DNA): TGTGCCACCAGTGACGCTGGGACTAGCGGAAGAACCTACGAGCAGTACTTC. Residues: CATSDAGTSGRTYEQYF.

The chain carries TRBV5-1 and TRBJ1-1; no definite D call. Per germline, CDR1 SGHRS and CDR2 YFSETQ. V lost 2 bases and J 3 bases, leaving 14 bases between the germline ends. The CDR3 is made up of 15 amino acids. CDR3 sequence reads: CASSFGFARDTEAFF. CDR3 nucleotide sequence: TGCGCCAGCAGCTTTGGGTTCGCGAGGGACACTGAAGCTTTCTTT.

V is TRBV2 and J is TRBJ2-6; D not resolved. The germline V and J ends were trimmed by 5 bases and 1 base, with 9 bases remaining between them. This CDR3 contains 15 residues. CDR1 SNHLY and CDR2 FYNNEI come from the germline V gene. CDR3 DNA sequence: TGTGCCAGCAGTTCAACAGCGTCTGGGGCCAACGTCCTGACTTTC. This codes for CASSSTASGANVLTF.

V and J are TRBV19 and TRBJ2-6; the D is unclear. V was shortened by 3 bases and J by 0 bases, with 6 bases between the two germline ends. The CDR3 is made up of 15 amino acids. Germline V gene sequence: CDR1 LNHDA, CDR2 SQIVND (reference sequence). The CDR3 loop is CASSMGGSGANVLTF. CDR3 coding DNA: TGTGCCAGTAGTATGGGCGGCTCTGGGGCCAACGTCCTGACTTTC.

This clone has a handful of counts. V is TRBV13 and J is TRBJ1-1; D not resolved. This CDR3 region has 12 residues. The germline CDR1 and CDR2 sequences are PRHDT and FYEKMQ (reference sequence). Between the trimmed V and J ends, which lost 5 bases and 4 bases, there was a span of 8 bases. The CDR3: CASSRPLTEAFF. DNA of the CDR3: TGTGCCAGCAGCCGCCCCCTCACTGAAGCTTTCTTT.

The rearrangement links TRBV30 to TRBJ2-7; 11 positions match TRBD1. There are 14 residues in the CDR3. The J segment lost 3 bases and the V segment lost 2 bases, leaving 3 bases of the junction unmatched. From germline, CDR1 is GTSNPN and CDR2 SVGIG (reference sequence). CDR3 coding DNA: TGTGCCTGGAGTTCCGGGACAGGGGGCTACGAGCAGTACTTC. Amino acid sequence: CAWSSGTGGYEQYF.

The rearrangement joins TRBV6-6 to TRBJ1-3; D gene uncertain. V was trimmed by 1 base and J by 1 base, leaving 8 bases between them. CDR3 length equals 15 residues. CDR1 and CDR2 from the germline V gene are MNHNY and SVGAGI (reference sequence). Here the CDR3 reads CASSYWAHSGNTIYF. CDR3 coding DNA: TGTGCCAGCAGTTACTGGGCTCATTCTGGAAACACCATATATTTT.

This sequence joins TRBV4-1 and TRBJ1-5; TRBD1 aligns across 9 bases. Unmatched junction bases numbered 5, after V lost 4 bases and J lost 7 bases. Germline V gene data show CDR1 as MGHRA and CDR2 as YSYEKL. The length of the CDR3 is 14 residues. The CDR3 nucleotides are TGCGCCAGCAGCCGAGGACAGGGGAGGCAGCCCCAGCATTTT. Protein sequence: CASSRGQGRQPQHF.

The chain couples TRBV11-3 to TRBJ2-1; a weak D match, TRBD2 (5 bases). Germline CDR1 and CDR2: SGHNT and YENEEA. This CDR3 is built from 14 residues. V shed 5 bases and J shed 4 bases, with 12 bases lying between them. CDR3 loop: CASSPRTWYNEQFF. The CDR3 DNA follows: TGTGCCAGCAGCCCCCGGACTTGGTACAATGAGCAGTTCTTC. Full variable domain (rest looked up from reference TRBV11-3 and TRBJ2-1): EAGVVQSPRYKIIEKKQPVAFWCNPISGHNTLYWYLQNLGQGPELLIRYENEEAVDDSQLPKDRFSAERLKGVDSTLKIQPAELGDSAVYLCASSPRTWYNEQFFGPGTRLTVL.

The V and J genes are TRBV12-3 or TRBV12-4 and TRBJ1-2; D remains unclear. This CDR3 is built from 12 residues. Trimming removed 5 bases at V and 2 bases at J, with 6 bases between. CDR3 DNA sequence: TGTGCCAGCAGTGTGGGGAACTATGGCTACACCTTC. It specifies CASSVGNYGYTF.

This chain uses TRBV5-1 with TRBJ2-4, with 10 bases that match TRBD1. This CDR3 is 15 amino acids long. Per germline, CDR1 SGHRS and CDR2 YFSETQ. J gave up 8 bases and V 0 bases, and 5 bases lay outside the gene matches. CDR3 residues: CASSLDGTGEYIQYF. In DNA, the CDR3 is TGCGCCAGCAGCTTGGATGGGACAGGGGAATACATTCAGTACTTC.

V gene TRBV5-1 combines with J gene TRBJ2-7; no firm D call. Germline V gene sequence: CDR1 SGHRS, CDR2 YFSETQ. V was trimmed by 2 bases and J by 0 bases, leaving 9 bases between them. The CDR3 loop spans 14 amino acids. CDR3 nucleotide sequence: TGCGCCAGCAGCTTTACTCTAAGCTCCTACGAGCAGTACTTC. Its protein is CASSFTLSSYEQYF.

The chain carries TRBV7-9 and TRBJ2-6; D is undetermined. CDR1 and CDR2 (germline): SEHNR, FQNEAQ (reference sequence). Trimming shortened V by 4 bases and J by 0 bases, and 10 bases separated the two germline ends. The CDR3 is 16 residues long. The CDR3, as DNA: TGTGCCAGCAGCTCTGAAGAAAGCTCTGGGGCCAACGTCCTGACTTTC. As protein: CASSSEESSGANVLTF.

This sequence joins TRBV6-5 and TRBJ1-2, with 10 bases matching TRBD1. After removal of 6 bases from V and 6 bases from J, the junction contained 7 bases not matched to a gene. This CDR3 has 14 amino acids. Germline V lookup: CDR1 MNHEY, CDR2 SVGAGI. CDR3 bases: TGTGCCAGCAGCCGACAGGGGGCTAGGGATGGCTACACCTTC. Translation gives CASSRQGARDGYTF.

V and J are TRBV12-3 or TRBV12-4 and TRBJ2-3; 9 bases are shared with TRBD2. Germline trimming cut 5 bases from V and 6 bases from J; bases unmatched to any gene: 3. The CDR3 contains 13 residues. CDR3 residues: CASSAGGRDTQYF. CDR3 nucleotides: TGTGCCAGCAGTGCGGGGGGGCGTGATACGCAGTATTTT.